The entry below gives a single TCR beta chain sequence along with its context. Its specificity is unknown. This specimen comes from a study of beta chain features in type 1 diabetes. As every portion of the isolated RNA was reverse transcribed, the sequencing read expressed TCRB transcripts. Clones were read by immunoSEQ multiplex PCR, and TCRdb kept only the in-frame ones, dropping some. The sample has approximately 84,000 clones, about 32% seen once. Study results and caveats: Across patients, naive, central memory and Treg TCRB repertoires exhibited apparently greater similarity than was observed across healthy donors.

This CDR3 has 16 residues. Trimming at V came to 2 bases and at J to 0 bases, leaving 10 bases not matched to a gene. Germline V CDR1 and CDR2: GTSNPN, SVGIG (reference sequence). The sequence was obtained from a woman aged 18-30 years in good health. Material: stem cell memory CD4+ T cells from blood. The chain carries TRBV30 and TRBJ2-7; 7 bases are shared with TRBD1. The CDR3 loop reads CAWSKAGTAFSYEQYF. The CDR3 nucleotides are TGTGCCTGGAGTAAAGCCGGGACAGCTTTCTCCTACGAGCAGTACTTC.